These T cell receptor beta chains were read from a single sample in a study of shared T cell receptors in the human thymus. TCRdb keeps only in-frame clones here, not all; method: immunoSEQ multiplex PCR. The sample lists more than 550,000 clones, roughly 88% seen once, with around 0.01% in the top ten. These data are also associated with another study on human thymus T cells.

Sequences were obtained from thymocytes. Every receptor here comes from a girl under three years old with a congenital heart defect. Each CDR3 is given with its conserved first and last residue. A D gene is named only where the DNA matches it firmly. A clone size is listed for some rows: how often the clone was seen (once, few, many), or a class if it is expanded.

abundance	v_gene	j_gene	d_gene	CDR3nt	CDR3aa
NA	TRBV14	TRBJ1-1	TRBD1	TGTGCCAGCAGCCAAGACCCGACAGGGATTGTGACTGAAGCTTTCTTT	CASSQDPTGIVTEAFF
NA	TRBV5-5	TRBJ1-2	NA	TGTGCCAGCAGCTTGGGTGGCGGGGGACACTATGGCTACACCTTC	CASSLGGGGHYGYTF
once	TRBV5-8	TRBJ1-1	TRBD1	TGTGCCAGCAGCCCAACGGACAGGGGGCGGACTGAAGCTTTCTTT	CASSPTDRGRTEAFF
NA	TRBV6-5	TRBJ2-5	TRBD2	TGTGCCAGCAGTTACTCGGGGAGGGAAGAGACCCAGTACTTC	CASSYSGREETQYF
few	TRBV5-1	TRBJ1-1	TRBD1	TGCGCCAGCAGCTTGGACAGGGGTCCCCAAAACACTGAAGCTTTCTTT	CASSLDRGPQNTEAFF
few	TRBV7-2	TRBJ2-7	NA	TGTGCCAGCAGCCCAACGAAATACAGGGACCCTTTAGAGCAGTACTTC	CASSPTKYRDPLEQYF
NA	TRBV6-6	TRBJ2-3	NA	TGTGCCAGCAGTTACTCGAGGGTGGCAGATACGCAGTATTTT	CASSYSRVADTQYF
NA	TRBV4-1	TRBJ1-2	TRBD1	TGCGCCAGCAGCCAAGATCTCCGGGAGGGGGCAACGAATAAGGACTATGGCTACACCTTC	CASSQDLREGATNKDYGYTF
NA	TRBV19	TRBJ2-1	NA	TGTGCCAGTAGTATGTACGGGTCTTACAATGAGCAGTTCTTC	CASSMYGSYNEQFF
NA	TRBV10-1	TRBJ2-7	NA	TGCGCCAGCAGTGGAGGGGGTACAGGTTTCTACGAGCAGTACTTC	CASSGGGTGFYEQYF
NA	TRBV23-1	TRBJ2-6	TRBD1	TGCGCCAGCAGTCACCGGGGCCGGGACAGGGGATCTGGGGCCAACGTCCTGACTTTC	CASSHRGRDRGSGANVLTF
NA	TRBV29-1	TRBJ1-1	NA	TGCAGCGTTGGCGGAGTGCGTGGGGAGGGGTCTGAAGCTTTCTTT	CSVGGVRGEGSEAFF
NA	TRBV28	TRBJ2-7	NA	TGTGCCAGCAGCCCCGGACAGTTGACCTACGAGCAGTACTTC	CASSPGQLTYEQYF
once	TRBV13	TRBJ1-1	NA	TGTGCCAGCAGCTTAGGAGGGACATCCGAAGCTTTCTTT	CASSLGGTSEAFF
NA	TRBV19	TRBJ2-5	TRBD1	TGTGCCACTTTAGGGAAAAACAGGGGCAATGGAGAGACCCAGTACTTC	CATLGKNRGNGETQYF
NA	TRBV19	TRBJ2-3	TRBD2	TGTGCCAGTAGTATAAGGGCTAGCGGAGATACGCAGTATTTT	CASSIRASGDTQYF
NA	TRBV5-6	TRBJ1-6	TRBD1	TGTGCCAGCAGCTTGTGGAACTCGACAGGGAATTCACCCCTCCACTTT	CASSLWNSTGNSPLHF
NA	TRBV5-1	TRBJ2-2	NA	TGCGCCAGCAGCGTCTTAGGGGGGAACACCGGGGAGCTGTTTTTT	CASSVLGGNTGELFF
NA	TRBV18	TRBJ1-3	NA	TGTGCCAGCTCCCTTCCGACAGGCAGAAGCTCTGGAAACACCATATATTTT	CASSLPTGRSSGNTIYF
NA	TRBV29-1	TRBJ1-2	NA	TGCAGCGTTGGGGGGATAAGGGGGGGCGATGGCTACACCTTC	CSVGGIRGGDGYTF
NA	TRBV19	TRBJ2-7	NA	TGTGCCAGTAGTACGCCGGGGGGCGCCCAGGCCGAGCAGTACTTC	CASSTPGGAQAEQYF